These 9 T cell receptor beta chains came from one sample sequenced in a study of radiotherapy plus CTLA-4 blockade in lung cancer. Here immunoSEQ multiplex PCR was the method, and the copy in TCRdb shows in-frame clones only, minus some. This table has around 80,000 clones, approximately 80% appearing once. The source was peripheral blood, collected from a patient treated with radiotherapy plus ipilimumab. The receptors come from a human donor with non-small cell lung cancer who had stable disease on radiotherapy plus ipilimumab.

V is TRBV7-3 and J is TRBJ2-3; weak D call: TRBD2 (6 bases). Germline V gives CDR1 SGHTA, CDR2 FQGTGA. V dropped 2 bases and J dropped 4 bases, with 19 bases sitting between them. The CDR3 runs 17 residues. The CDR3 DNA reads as TGTGCCAGCAGCTTAGTTGGTGGGCGGGGTGGCGCAGATACGCAGTATTTT. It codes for CASSLVGGRGGADTQYF.

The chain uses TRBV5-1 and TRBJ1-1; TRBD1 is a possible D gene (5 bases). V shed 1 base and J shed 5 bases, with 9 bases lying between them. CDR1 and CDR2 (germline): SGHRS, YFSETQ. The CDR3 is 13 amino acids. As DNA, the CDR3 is TGCGCCAGCAGCTTGCAGGGATGGACTGAAGCTTTCTTT. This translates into CASSLQGWTEAFF.

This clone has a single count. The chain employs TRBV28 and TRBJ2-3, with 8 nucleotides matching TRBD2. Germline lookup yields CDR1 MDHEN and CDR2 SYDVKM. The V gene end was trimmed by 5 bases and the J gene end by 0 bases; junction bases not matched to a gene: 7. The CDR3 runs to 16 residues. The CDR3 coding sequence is TGTGCCAGCAGTCCGGGGGGGGGCAGGAGCACAGATACGCAGTATTTT. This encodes CASSPGGGRSTDTQYF. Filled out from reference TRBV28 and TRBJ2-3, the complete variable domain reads DVKVTQSSRYLVKRTGEKVFLECVQDMDHENMFWYRQDPGLGLRLIYFSYDVKMKEKGDIPEGYSVSREKKERFSLILESASTNQTSMYLCASSPGGGRSTDTQYFGPGTRLTVL.

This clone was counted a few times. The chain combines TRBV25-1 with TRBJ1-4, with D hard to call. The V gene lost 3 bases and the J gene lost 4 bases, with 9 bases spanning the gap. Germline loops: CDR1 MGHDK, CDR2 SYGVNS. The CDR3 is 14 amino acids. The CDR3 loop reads CASSEGNRNEKLFF. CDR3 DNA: TGTGCCAGCAGTGAGGGTAACCGTAATGAAAAACTGTTTTTT.

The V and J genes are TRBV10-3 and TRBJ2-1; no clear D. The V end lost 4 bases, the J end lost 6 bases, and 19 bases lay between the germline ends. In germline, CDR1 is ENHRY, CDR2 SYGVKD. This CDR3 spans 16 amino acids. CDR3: CAISVNSGNRLNEQFF. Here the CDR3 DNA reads TGTGCCATCAGTGTTAATTCAGGAAACCGACTCAATGAGCAGTTCTTC.

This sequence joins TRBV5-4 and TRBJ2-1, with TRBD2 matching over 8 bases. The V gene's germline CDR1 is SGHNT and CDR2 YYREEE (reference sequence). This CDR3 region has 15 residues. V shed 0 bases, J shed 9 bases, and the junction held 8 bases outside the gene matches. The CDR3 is CASSLALAGGVEQFF. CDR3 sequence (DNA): TGTGCCAGCAGCTTGGCGCTAGCGGGTGGGGTTGAGCAGTTCTTC.

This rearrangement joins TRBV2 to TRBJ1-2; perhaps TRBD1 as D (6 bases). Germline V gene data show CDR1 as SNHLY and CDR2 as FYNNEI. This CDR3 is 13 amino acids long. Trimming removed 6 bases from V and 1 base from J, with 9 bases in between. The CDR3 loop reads CASRQGLNYGYTF. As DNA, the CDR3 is TGTGCCAGCAGACAGGGACTTAACTATGGCTACACCTTC.

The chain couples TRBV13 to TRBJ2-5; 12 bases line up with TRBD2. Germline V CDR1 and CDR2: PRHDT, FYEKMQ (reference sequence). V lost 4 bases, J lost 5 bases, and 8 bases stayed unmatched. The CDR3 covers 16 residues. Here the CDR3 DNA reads TGTGCCAGCAGCTCAGCTAGCGGGAGGGCGGGTGAGACCCAGTACTTC. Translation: CASSSASGRAGETQYF.

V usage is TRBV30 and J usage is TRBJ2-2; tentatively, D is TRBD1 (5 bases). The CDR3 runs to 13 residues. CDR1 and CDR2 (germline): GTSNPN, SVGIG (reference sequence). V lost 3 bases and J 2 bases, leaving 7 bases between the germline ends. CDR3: CAWRTGNTGELFF. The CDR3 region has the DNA TGTGCCTGGAGAACAGGCAACACCGGGGAGCTGTTTTTT. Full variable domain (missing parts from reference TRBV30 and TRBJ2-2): SQTIHQWPATLVQPVGSPLSLECTVEGTSNPNLYWYRQAAGRGLQLLFYSVGIGQISSEVPQNLSASRPQDRQFILSSKKLLLSDSGFYLCAWRTGNTGELFFGEGSRLTVL.